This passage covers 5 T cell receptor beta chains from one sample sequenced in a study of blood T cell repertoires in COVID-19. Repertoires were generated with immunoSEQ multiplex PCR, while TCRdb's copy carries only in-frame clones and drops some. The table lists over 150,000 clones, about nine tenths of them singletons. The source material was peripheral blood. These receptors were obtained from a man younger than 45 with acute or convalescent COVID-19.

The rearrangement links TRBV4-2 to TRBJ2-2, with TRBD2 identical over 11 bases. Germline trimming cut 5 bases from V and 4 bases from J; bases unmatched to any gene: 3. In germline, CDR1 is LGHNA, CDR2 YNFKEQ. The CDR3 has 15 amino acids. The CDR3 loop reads CASSGTSGSTGELFF. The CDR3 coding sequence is TGTGCCAGCAGCGGGACTAGCGGATCCACCGGGGAGCTGTTTTTT.

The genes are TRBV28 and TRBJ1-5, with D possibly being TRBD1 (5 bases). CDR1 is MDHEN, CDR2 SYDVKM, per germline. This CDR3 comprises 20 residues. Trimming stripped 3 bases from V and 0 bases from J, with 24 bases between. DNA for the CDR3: TGTGCCAGCAGTTTTCTGGAGGGCAGCGCCAGGGCATATAGCAATCAGCCCCAGCATTTT. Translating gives CASSFLEGSARAYSNQPQHF.

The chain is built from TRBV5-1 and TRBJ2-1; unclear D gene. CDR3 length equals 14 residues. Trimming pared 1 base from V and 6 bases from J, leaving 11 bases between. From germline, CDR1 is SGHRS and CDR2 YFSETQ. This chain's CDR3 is CASSLYIGSNEQFF. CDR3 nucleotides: TGCGCCAGCAGCTTGTATATTGGCTCCAATGAGCAGTTCTTC.

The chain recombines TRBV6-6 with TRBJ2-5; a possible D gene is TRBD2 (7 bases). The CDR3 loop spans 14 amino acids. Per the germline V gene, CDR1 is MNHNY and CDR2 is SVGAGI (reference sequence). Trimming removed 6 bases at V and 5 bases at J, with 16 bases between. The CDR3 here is CASRERGGWETQYF. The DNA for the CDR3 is TGTGCCAGCAGAGAGAGGGGGGGGTGGGAGACCCAGTACTTC.

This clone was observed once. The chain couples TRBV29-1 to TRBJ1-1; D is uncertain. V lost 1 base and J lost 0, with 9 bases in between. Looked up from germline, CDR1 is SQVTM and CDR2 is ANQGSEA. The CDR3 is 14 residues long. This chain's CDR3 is CSVEGRVMNTEAFF. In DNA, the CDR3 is TGCAGCGTTGAAGGACGGGTGATGAACACTGAAGCTTTCTTT.